Each of the 15 T cell receptor beta chains below was sequenced from the same sample in a study of blood T cell repertoires in COVID-19. TCRdb's copy holds only in-frame clones and misses some; the assay was immunoSEQ multiplex PCR. The sample comprises about 440,000 clones, 88% of which are singletons, and roughly 12% rests with the top ten. The sequencing sample was made of peripheral blood. The source of these receptors is a woman aged 45-65 years with COVID-19, enrolled during active disease.

This clone has just one count. The chain couples TRBV9 to TRBJ1-2; weak D call: TRBD1 (5 bases). V was shortened by 0 bases and J by 3 bases, with 6 bases between the two germline ends. CDR3 length: 13 amino acids. Germline V lookup: CDR1 SGDLS, CDR2 YYNGEE. In nucleotides, the CDR3 is TGTGCCAGCAGCGTAGGCAGGGACTATGGCTACACCTTC. Translation: CASSVGRDYGYTF.

The chain combines TRBV11-3 with TRBJ1-1, with D perhaps TRBD1 (6 bases). Between the trimmed V and J ends, which lost 1 base and 11 bases, there was a span of 11 bases. Per germline, CDR1 SGHNT and CDR2 YENEEA. There are 12 residues in the CDR3. CDR3 protein: CASSLGQGQAFF. CDR3 in DNA: TGTGCCAGCAGCTTAGGCCAGGGGCAGGCTTTCTTT.

The CDR3 sequence is CASSGGLRTEAFF. The CDR3 bases are TGTGCCAGCAGTGGAGGCTTGAGAACTGAAGCTTTCTTT. The J gene is TRBJ1-1, the V gene TRBV2; D call uncertain. Trimming pared 4 bases from V and 5 bases from J, leaving 11 bases between. The CDR3 runs to 13 residues. CDR1 and CDR2 from the germline V gene are SNHLY and FYNNEI.

As regards this clone: Other DNA sequences of this sample code for an identical CDR3. V is TRBV30 and J is TRBJ1-2; D is ambiguous. With 2 bases removed from V and 4 bases from J, the gap between germline ends came to 8 bases. The germline CDR1 and CDR2 sequences are GTSNPN and SVGIG (reference sequence). This CDR3 is 12 amino acids long. The CDR3 DNA follows: TGTGCCTGGAGTCGAGGGAGCTATGGCTACACCTTC. Its protein is CAWSRGSYGYTF.

V usage is TRBV7-9 and J usage is TRBJ1-4; a possible D gene is TRBD1 (6 bases). The CDR3 extends over 13 amino acids. V was shortened by 5 bases and J by 8 bases, with 12 bases between the two germline ends. CDR1 is SEHNR, CDR2 FQNEAQ, per germline (reference sequence). CDR3: CASSLGQKEKLFF. DNA of the CDR3: TGTGCCAGCAGCCTTGGACAGAAGGAAAAACTGTTTTTT.

This chain connects TRBV6-1 to TRBJ2-3; D perhaps matches TRBD1 (5 bases). Germline-derived CDR1 and CDR2 are MNHNS and SASEGT. Trimming shortened V by 3 bases and J by 2 bases, and 15 bases separated the two germline ends. CDR3 length: 16 amino acids. The CDR3 DNA reads as TGTGCCAGCAGTGATGGACAACATTCAACCACAGATACGCAGTATTTT. The encoded protein is CASSDGQHSTTDTQYF.

This clone has only one observation. The genes are TRBV5-6 and TRBJ1-2; the D gene is possibly TRBD1 (5 bases). In germline, CDR1 is SGHDT, CDR2 YYEEEE. V was clipped by 3 bases and J by 2 bases, with 11 bases between them. The CDR3 length is 14 residues. The CDR3 region is CASSSDSSNYGYTF. DNA of the CDR3: TGTGCCAGCAGCTCCGACAGCTCCAACTATGGCTACACCTTC.

This chain joins TRBV11-2 and TRBJ2-1; 10 bases match TRBD1. This CDR3 spans 16 amino acids. Germline loops: CDR1 SGHAT, CDR2 FQNNGV. Germline trimming cut 6 bases from V and 8 bases from J; bases unmatched to any gene: 13. The CDR3 region is CASSPIPRTGGYEQFF. Here the CDR3 DNA reads TGTGCCAGCAGTCCGATCCCCCGGACAGGGGGTTATGAGCAGTTCTTC.

J is TRBJ1-5 and V is TRBV6-2 or TRBV6-3, with TRBD1 as a possible D gene (6 bases). Trimming stripped 0 bases from V and 6 bases from J, with 21 bases between. This CDR3 has 18 residues. CDR1 is MNHEY and CDR2 is SVGEGT in the germline V gene. CDR3 amino acids: CASSYSIGGLRTGQPQHF. CDR3 sequence (DNA): TGTGCCAGCAGTTACTCGATCGGGGGGCTAAGAACGGGTCAGCCCCAGCATTTT.

The chain is built from TRBV3-1 (or the pseudogene TRBV3-2) and TRBJ1-3; 8 bases are a match to TRBD1. The CDR3 loop spans 15 amino acids. In germline, CDR1 is LGHDT, CDR2 YNNKEL (reference sequence). V shed 4 bases, J shed 4 bases, and the junction held 6 bases outside the gene matches. The CDR3, as DNA: TGTGCCAGCAGCCTCGGACAGGGTGGGGGAAACACCATATATTTT. This encodes CASSLGQGGGNTIYF.

The V and J genes are TRBV6-6 and TRBJ1-2; D not certain. The CDR3 runs 10 residues. Germline V lookup: CDR1 MNHNY, CDR2 SVGAGI (reference sequence). Between the trimmed V and J ends, which lost 6 bases and 6 bases, there was a span of 5 bases. The CDR3 loop reads CASSLDGYTF. The CDR3 DNA sequence: TGTGCCAGCAGCTTAGATGGCTACACCTTC.

This chain uses TRBV30 with TRBJ2-3, with 7 bases fitting TRBD2. Germline loops: CDR1 GTSNPN, CDR2 SVGIG (reference sequence). V lost 4 bases, J lost 4 bases, and 11 bases stayed unmatched. The CDR3 extends over 15 amino acids. The CDR3 nucleotides are TGTGCCTGGACCGCCACTAGCGCGGGGGCAGATACGCAGTATTTT. Translation gives CAWTATSAGADTQYF.

Worth noting for this clone: Other DNA sequences in the sample encode the same CDR3. The chain carries TRBV28 and TRBJ2-3, with a possible D match to TRBD2 (7 bases). V shed 8 bases and J shed 3 bases, with 12 bases lying between them. This CDR3 is built from 13 residues. Germline-derived CDR1 and CDR2 are MDHEN and SYDVKM. CDR3 coding DNA: TGTGCCAGCGAGGGGGGGGGAACAGATACGCAGTATTTT. Translated: CASEGGGTDTQYF. The full variable domain, its missing parts supplied by reference TRBV28 and TRBJ2-3, is DVKVTQSSRYLVKRTGEKVFLECVQDMDHENMFWYRQDPGLGLRLIYFSYDVKMKEKGDIPEGYSVSREKKERFSLILESASTNQTSMYLCASEGGGTDTQYFGPGTRLTVL.

The V gene is TRBV4-2, the J gene TRBJ2-1, with D maybe TRBD2 (5 bases). Trimming stripped 4 bases from V and 5 bases from J, with 12 bases between. Germline CDR1 and CDR2: LGHNA and YNFKEQ. The CDR3 covers 14 residues. The CDR3 DNA is TGTGCCAGCAGCCGAGTGATCGGGGACAATGAGCAGTTCTTC. It specifies CASSRVIGDNEQFF.

This chain joins TRBV27 and TRBJ1-4; D gene ambiguous. V was cut by 4 bases and J by 1 base, with 10 bases left in between. Germline CDR1 is MNHEY and CDR2 is SMNVEV (reference sequence). CDR3 length equals 15 residues. The CDR3 protein is CASSSVRGTNEKLFF. The DNA for the CDR3 is TGTGCCAGCAGTTCAGTCCGGGGAACTAATGAAAAACTGTTTTTT.